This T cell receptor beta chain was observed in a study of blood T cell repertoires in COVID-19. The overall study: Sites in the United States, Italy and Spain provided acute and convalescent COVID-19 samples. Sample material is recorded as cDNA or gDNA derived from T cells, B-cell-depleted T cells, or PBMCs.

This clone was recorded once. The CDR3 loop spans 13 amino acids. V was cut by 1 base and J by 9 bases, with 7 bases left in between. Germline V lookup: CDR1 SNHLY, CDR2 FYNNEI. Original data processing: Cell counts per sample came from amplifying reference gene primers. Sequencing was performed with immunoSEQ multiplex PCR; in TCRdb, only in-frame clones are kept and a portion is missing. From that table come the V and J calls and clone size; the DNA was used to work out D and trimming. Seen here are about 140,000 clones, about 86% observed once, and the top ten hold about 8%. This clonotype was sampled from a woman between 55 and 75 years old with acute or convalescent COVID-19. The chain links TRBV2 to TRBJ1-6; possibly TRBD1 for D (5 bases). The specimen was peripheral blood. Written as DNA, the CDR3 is TGTGCCAGCAGTGAAGGCAGGGCTTCACCCCTCCACTTT. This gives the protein CASSEGRASPLHF.